The 20 T cell receptor beta chains reported below all come from one sample, sequenced in a study of T cells after yellow fever vaccination. TCRdb recomputed calls from the 5' RACE reads with MiXCR, one row per CDR3 protein. The data show 50,000 to 65,000 distinct CDR3 sequences, 6% to 8.5% seen once. Sequences were derived from CD8+ T cells not binding an NS4B(214-222) dextramer, sorted from PBMCs, sampled roughly seven weeks after the first yellow fever vaccination. Receptors originate from a man between 18 and 29 years old who received the YFV17D yellow fever vaccine.

This clonotype appeared many times. This chain joins TRBV11-2 and TRBJ1-2; TRBD1 might be the D (5 bases). The V end was cut by 2 bases, the J end by 5 bases, with 18 bases between. This CDR3 has 16 amino acids. Germline values: CDR1 SGHAT, CDR2 FQNNGV. The CDR3 region has the DNA TGTGCCAGCAGCTTATATCGGGGGTTGGAGGTTTATGGCTACACCTTC. It translates to CASSLYRGLEVYGYTF.

V is TRBV13 and J is TRBJ2-4; TRBD2 might be the D (5 bases). The germline V gene has CDR1 PRHDT and CDR2 FYEKMQ (reference sequence). V dropped 5 bases and J dropped 8 bases, with 10 bases sitting between them. The CDR3 loop spans 12 amino acids. CDR3 coding DNA: TGTGCCAGCAGCAAAACTAGACACATTCAGTACTTC. Its translation: CASSKTRHIQYF.

This clonotype was seen at least ten times. The chain uses TRBV5-1 and TRBJ2-7; maybe TRBD1 (5 bases). The CDR3 totals 16 residues. V dropped 1 base and J dropped 5 bases, with 19 bases sitting between them. Germline assignment: CDR1 SGHRS and CDR2 YFSETQ. CDR3: CASSLSQGSIRDEQYF. The CDR3 DNA follows: TGCGCCAGCAGCTTGAGCCAGGGCAGTATTCGTGACGAGCAGTACTTC.

This clonotype has a handful of counts. V is TRBV4-1 and J is TRBJ1-2; TRBD1 aligns across 7 bases. CDR3 size: 18 residues. Germline trimming cut 5 bases from V and 6 bases from J; bases unmatched to any gene: 21. The germline V gene has CDR1 MGHRA and CDR2 YSYEKL. The CDR3 region has the DNA TGCGCCAGCAGCGAAAGGGGGCCCGGGGGGTTCTCTTGGGATGGCTACACCTTC. Translated, it gives CASSERGPGGFSWDGYTF.

This clonotype has ten or more counts. The chain carries TRBV19 and TRBJ2-7; D tentatively fits TRBD1 or TRBD2 (6 bases each). V was shortened by 5 bases and J by 5 bases, with 16 bases between the two germline ends. Germline CDR1 reads LNHDA; CDR2 reads SQIVND (reference sequence). The CDR3 extends over 14 amino acids. The CDR3 DNA reads TGTGCCAGTAGTCCGGGGGCTCTCTCGGACGAGCAGTACTTC. This sequence encodes CASSPGALSDEQYF.

This clonotype has more than one count but fewer than ten. V is TRBV3-1 and J is TRBJ2-5; the D gene is possibly TRBD1 (5 bases). Trimming stripped 3 bases from V and 4 bases from J, with 18 bases between. This CDR3 has 16 amino acids. The germline V gene has CDR1 LGHDT and CDR2 YNNKEL (reference sequence). The CDR3 DNA is TGTGCCAGCAGCCAGAGACGGACCAGGGCTCCAGAGACCCAGTACTTC. Translated: CASSQRRTRAPETQYF.

This clonotype occurred a few times. The V gene is TRBV27, the J gene TRBJ2-2, with a possible D match to TRBD2 (6 bases). This CDR3 comprises 14 residues. The V gene's germline CDR1 is MNHEY and CDR2 SMNVEV (reference sequence). Deletions cut 7 bases from V and 7 bases from J, with 16 bases between. The CDR3 sequence: CASTPGLGIGELFF. CDR3 DNA sequence: TGTGCCAGCACCCCGGGACTGGGGATCGGGGAGCTGTTTTTT.

At least ten counts were recorded for this clonotype. The chain employs TRBV6-5 and TRBJ1-1, with D maybe TRBD1 (5 bases). CDR1 is MNHEY and CDR2 is SVGAGI in the germline V gene. This CDR3 contains 13 residues. Trimming pared 2 bases from V and 6 bases from J, leaving 10 bases between. The CDR3 loop is CASSYGRGAEAFF. The DNA for the CDR3 is TGTGCCAGCAGTTACGGTAGGGGCGCTGAAGCTTTCTTT.

The table lists this clonotype with many counts. The J gene is TRBJ2-7, the V gene TRBV7-9; D gene unclear. The CDR3 is 13 residues long. Trimming pared 5 bases from V and 3 bases from J, leaving 11 bases between. The germline gives CDR1 SEHNR, CDR2 FQNEAQ (reference sequence). Here the CDR3 reads CASSPASNYEQYF. CDR3 bases: TGTGCCAGCAGCCCGGCGTCGAACTACGAGCAGTACTTC.

This clonotype has ten or more counts. The V call is TRBV4-1, the J call TRBJ2-3; tentative D call: TRBD2 (5 bases). Germline loops: CDR1 MGHRA, CDR2 YSYEKL. The CDR3 totals 21 residues. The ends were cut back, 3 bases at V and 0 bases at J, with 28 bases in the middle. DNA of the CDR3: TGCGCCAGCAGCCAGATGCCGCATTTGGAAGCGGTGCTCTCTAGCACAGATACGCAGTATTTT. Residues: CASSQMPHLEAVLSSTDTQYF.

This clonotype showed up just a few times. The rearrangement uses TRBV20-1 and TRBJ2-7; 9 positions agree with TRBD1. CDR1 is DFQATT, CDR2 SNEGSKA, per germline (reference sequence). Unmatched junction bases numbered 5, after V lost 0 bases and J lost 2 bases. The CDR3 extends over 15 amino acids. CDR3 loop: CSAREGRTGAYEQYF. The CDR3 DNA reads as TGCAGTGCTAGAGAAGGGAGGACAGGGGCCTACGAGCAGTACTTC.

This clonotype was detected ten times or more. This chain links TRBV7-2 with TRBJ2-1, with TRBD1 matching over 11 bases. This CDR3 spans 15 amino acids. In germline, CDR1 is SGHTA, CDR2 FQGNSA. V shed 4 bases, J shed 2 bases, and the junction held 1 base outside the gene matches. This CDR3 is CASSWTGGPYNEQFF. The CDR3 DNA sequence: TGTGCCAGCAGCTGGACAGGGGGCCCCTACAATGAGCAGTTCTTC.

The genes are TRBV20-1 and TRBJ1-5; tentative D call: TRBD1 (5 bases). V lost 0 bases, J lost 4 bases, and 13 bases lay in between. This CDR3 spans 15 amino acids. Looked up from germline, CDR1 is DFQATT and CDR2 is SNEGSKA (reference sequence). CDR3 in amino acids: CSARDRGDRNQPQHF. The CDR3 DNA reads as TGCAGTGCTAGAGACCGGGGGGATAGGAATCAGCCCCAGCATTTT.

This clonotype was seen once. The J gene is TRBJ1-1, the V gene TRBV18; a possible D gene is TRBD1 (5 bases). Germline-derived CDR1 and CDR2 are KGHSH and LQKENI. V lost 0 bases and J 3 bases, leaving 11 bases between the germline ends. This CDR3 has 15 residues. This CDR3 is CASSPPGDSYTEAFF. Written as DNA, the CDR3 is TGTGCCAGCTCACCACCTGGGGACTCCTACACTGAAGCTTTCTTT.

In this sample, this clonotype turned up many times. The V call is TRBV27, the J call TRBJ1-2; D not resolved. CDR3 size: 14 residues. Trimming left V 0 bases short and J 2 bases short, with 7 bases between. Germline V gene sequence: CDR1 MNHEY, CDR2 SMNVEV (reference sequence). CDR3 amino acids: CASSLSASNYGYTF. Here the CDR3 DNA reads TGTGCCAGCAGTTTATCGGCCTCAAACTATGGCTACACCTTC.

This clonotype appeared many times. J is TRBJ1-1 and V is TRBV11-2; 7 nucleotides line up with TRBD1. From germline, CDR1 is SGHAT and CDR2 FQNNGV. The CDR3 is made up of 15 amino acids. Germline trimming cut 5 bases from V and 7 bases from J; bases unmatched to any gene: 13. The CDR3 DNA follows: TGTGCCAGCAGCCCTCCGGACAGGCCCGAGAGTGAAGCTTTCTTT. As protein: CASSPPDRPESEAFF.

J is TRBJ2-2 and V is TRBV12-3 or TRBV12-4, with 9 bases fitting TRBD2. The CDR3 has 14 amino acids. V lost 9 bases, J lost 3 bases, and 5 bases stayed unmatched. The CDR3 sequence: CASRGGGYTGELFF. The CDR3, as DNA: TGTGCCAGTCGCGGGGGGGGGTACACCGGGGAGCTGTTTTTT.

In this sample, this clonotype turned up a few times. The genes are TRBV20-1 and TRBJ2-7; perhaps TRBD2 as D (6 bases). Germline-derived CDR1 and CDR2 are DFQATT and SNEGSKA (reference sequence). The CDR3 has 15 residues. Trimming removed 3 bases from V and 6 bases from J, with 21 bases in between. The CDR3 is CSARGEDYDRGEQYV. CDR3 in DNA: TGCAGTGCTAGGGGGGAGGACTACGACCGAGGCGAGCAGTACGTC.

This clonotype was detected many times. This chain joins TRBV13 and TRBJ2-3, with 9 bases identical to TRBD1. V lost 6 bases, J lost 2 bases, and 6 bases stayed unmatched. CDR1 PRHDT and CDR2 FYEKMQ come from the germline V gene (reference sequence). The CDR3 has 15 amino acids. CDR3 protein: CASSTGTGNTDTQYF. CDR3 DNA sequence: TGTGCCAGCAGTACCGGGACAGGGAACACAGATACGCAGTATTTT.

This clonotype was picked up many times. The chain uses TRBV6-6 and TRBJ1-1; weak D call: TRBD1 (6 bases). V lost 6 bases, J lost 1 base, and 9 bases lay in between. The germline CDR1 and CDR2 sequences are MNHNY and SVGAGI (reference sequence). The CDR3 is 13 amino acids. The DNA for the CDR3 is TGTGCCAGCAGCCCGACAGGGAACACTGAAGCTTTCTTT. Translation: CASSPTGNTEAFF.